This TCR beta chain was captured by sequencing in a study of cytomegalovirus exposure and HLA in healthy donors. Notes on the study in general: TCR beta sequences numbering 16,951 were associated with HLA alleles at 0.05 false discovery rate in a later analysis.

The CDR3 has 11 residues. Germline CDR1 and CDR2: MDHEN and SYDVKM. Remarks on this clone: Its antigen is currently unknown. One end of the junction does not line up with germline, which may come from a read error.

With 60 Vbeta and 13 Jbeta primers, the PCR was carried out. Libraries were prepared by immunoSEQ multiplex PCR; TCRdb keeps only in-frame clonotypes and omits some of them. The table lists about 190,000 clones, more than 70% of them singletons. The genes are TRBV28 and TRBJ2-7, with TRBD2 matching over 10 bases. Sequences were obtained from PBMCs. The clonotype was recovered from a man under 40 in good health and CMV-seropositive. CDR3: CASSPGTSEHF. The CDR3 coding sequence is TGTGCCAGCAGTCCCGGGACTAGCGAACACTTC.